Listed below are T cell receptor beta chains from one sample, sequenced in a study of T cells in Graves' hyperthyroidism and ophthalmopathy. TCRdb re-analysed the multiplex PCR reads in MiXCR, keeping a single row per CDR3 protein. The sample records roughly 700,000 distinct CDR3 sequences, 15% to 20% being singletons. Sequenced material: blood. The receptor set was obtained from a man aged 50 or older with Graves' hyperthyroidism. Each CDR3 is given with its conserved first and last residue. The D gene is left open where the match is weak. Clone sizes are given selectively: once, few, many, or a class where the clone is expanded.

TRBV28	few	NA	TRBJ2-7	CASSSLKGPQNEQYF	TGTGCCAGCAGTTCATTAAAGGGACCGCAAAACGAGCAGTACTTC
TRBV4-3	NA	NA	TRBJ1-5	CASLFESILLNQPQHF	TGCGCCAGCCTATTCGAAAGTATTCTTCTCAATCAGCCCCAGCATTTT
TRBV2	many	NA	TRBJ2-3	CASSADRAITDTQYF	TGTGCCAGCAGCGCCGACAGAGCGATCACAGATACGCAGTATTTT
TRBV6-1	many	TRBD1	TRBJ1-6	CASNRQGGDSYNSPLHF	TGTGCCAGCAATAGACAGGGCGGCGACTCCTATAATTCACCCCTCCACTTT
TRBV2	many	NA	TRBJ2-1	CASSEMGLQYNEQFF	TGTGCCAGCAGTGAGATGGGGCTACAGTACAATGAGCAGTTCTTC
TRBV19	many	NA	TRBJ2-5	CASNGGGTQYF	TGTGCCAGTAACGGAGGTGGAACCCAGTACTTC
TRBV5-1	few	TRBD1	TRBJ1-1	CASSTGTVQNTEAFF	TGCGCCAGCAGCACCGGGACAGTTCAGAACACTGAAGCTTTCTTT
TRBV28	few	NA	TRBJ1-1	CASKGSGLRDTEAFF	TGTGCCAGCAAAGGCTCAGGGTTGAGAGACACTGAAGCTTTCTTT
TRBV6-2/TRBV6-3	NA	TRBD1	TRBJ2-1	CASSYSPDRADNEQFF	TGTGCCAGCAGTTACTCCCCCGACAGGGCGGACAATGAGCAGTTCTTC
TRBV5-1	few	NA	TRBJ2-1	CASSLLVGSSYNEQFF	TGCGCCAGCAGCCTGCTTGTAGGGAGCTCCTACAATGAGCAGTTCTTC
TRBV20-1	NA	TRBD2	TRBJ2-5	CSQGTSGWYQETQYF	TGCAGTCAAGGGACTAGCGGATGGTACCAAGAGACCCAGTACTTC
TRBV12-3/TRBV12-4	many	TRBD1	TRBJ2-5	CASSLAHRGSETQYF	TGTGCCAGCAGTTTAGCCCACAGGGGGTCAGAGACCCAGTACTTC
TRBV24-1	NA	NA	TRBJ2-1	CATSGYQGSDNEQFF	TGTGCCACCAGTGGTTATCAGGGGAGCGACAATGAGCAGTTCTTC
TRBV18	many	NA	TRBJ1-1	CASSPRRDEAFF	TGTGCCAGCTCCCCTAGACGGGATGAAGCTTTCTTT
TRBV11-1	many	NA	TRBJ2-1	CASSLASRAYDEQFF	TGTGCCAGCAGCTTAGCGTCTAGAGCTTATGATGAGCAGTTCTTC
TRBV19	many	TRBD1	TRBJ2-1	CATKLGQGGNNEQFF	TGTGCCACGAAATTGGGACAGGGAGGGAACAATGAGCAGTTCTTC
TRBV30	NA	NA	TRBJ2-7	CAWSVSPTFYEQYF	TGTGCCTGGAGTGTATCCCCTACCTTCTACGAGCAGTACTTC
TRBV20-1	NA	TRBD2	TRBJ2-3	CSAPAGGTDTQYF	TGCAGTGCTCCAGCGGGAGGGACAGATACGCAGTATTTT
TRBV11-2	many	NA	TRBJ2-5	CASSLERARVETQYF	TGTGCCAGCAGCTTAGAAAGGGCCAGGGTGGAGACCCAGTACTTC
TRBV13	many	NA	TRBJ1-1	CASSPLYGGTEAFF	TGTGCCAGCAGCCCGTTGTACGGTGGAACTGAAGCTTTCTTT
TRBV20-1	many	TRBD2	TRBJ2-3	CSASGVAGYTDTQYF	TGCAGTGCTAGCGGGGTAGCGGGGTACACAGATACGCAGTATTTT
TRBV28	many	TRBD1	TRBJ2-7	CASSLTGQGNYEQYF	TGTGCCAGCAGTTTAACCGGACAGGGGAACTACGAGCAGTACTTC
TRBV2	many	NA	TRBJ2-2	CASKMNTGELFF	TGTGCCAGCAAGATGAACACCGGGGAGCTGTTTTTT
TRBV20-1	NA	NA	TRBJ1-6	CSAREVRSGLNSPLHF	TGCAGTGCTAGGGAGGTTCGGTCAGGCCTAAATTCACCCCTCCACTTT
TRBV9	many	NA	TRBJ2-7	CASSVAPFGHGEQYF	TGTGCCAGCAGCGTAGCCCCCTTTGGGCACGGGGAGCAGTACTTC
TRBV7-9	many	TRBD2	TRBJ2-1	CASSRIAGTYNEQFF	TGTGCCAGCAGCCGTATAGCGGGAACCTACAATGAGCAGTTCTTC
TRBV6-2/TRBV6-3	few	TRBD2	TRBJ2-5	CASSSEAGVETQYF	TGTGCCAGCAGTTCCGAAGCGGGAGTGGAGACCCAGTACTTC
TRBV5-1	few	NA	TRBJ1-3	CASRSEGNTIYF	TGCGCCAGCAGATCGGAGGGAAACACCATATATTTT
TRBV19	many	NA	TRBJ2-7	CASSISVAYEQYF	TGTGCCAGTAGTATCTCGGTCGCCTACGAGCAGTACTTC
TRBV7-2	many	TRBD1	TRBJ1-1	CASNLRGPDTEAFF	TGTGCCAGCAACCTCAGGGGGCCAGACACTGAAGCTTTCTTT
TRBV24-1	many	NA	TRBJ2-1	CATSGSTPAYNEQFF	TGTGCCACCAGTGGATCCACCCCCGCCTACAATGAGCAGTTCTTC
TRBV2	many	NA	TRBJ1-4	CASSDRTATNEKLFF	TGTGCCAGCAGTGATCGGACAGCTACTAATGAAAAACTGTTTTTT
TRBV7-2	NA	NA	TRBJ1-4	CASSFGTQEKLFF	TGTGCCAGCAGCTTCGGGACACAAGAAAAACTGTTTTTT
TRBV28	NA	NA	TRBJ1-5	CASSFEERRDQPQHF	TGTGCCAGCAGTTTTGAGGAACGTCGGGATCAGCCCCAGCATTTT
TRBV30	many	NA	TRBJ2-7	CAWSVLRAQYF	TGTGCCTGGAGTGTACTGCGTGCGCAGTACTTC
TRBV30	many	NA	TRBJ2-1	CAWSLGLADNEQFF	TGTGCCTGGAGTTTAGGCCTAGCTGACAATGAGCAGTTCTTC
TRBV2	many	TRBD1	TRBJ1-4	CASRFGQGAREKLFF	TGTGCCAGCAGGTTCGGACAGGGGGCGAGGGAAAAACTGTTTTTT
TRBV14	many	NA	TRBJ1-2	CASSFRDTGGYTF	TGTGCCAGCAGCTTCCGGGACACGGGGGGCTACACCTTC
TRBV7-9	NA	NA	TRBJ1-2	CASSLGEGRGYTF	TGTGCCAGCAGCTTAGGAGAAGGTCGTGGCTACACCTTC
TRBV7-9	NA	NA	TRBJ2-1	CASSLNWVNEQFF	TGTGCCAGCAGCTTGAACTGGGTAAATGAGCAGTTCTTC
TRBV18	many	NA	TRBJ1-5	CASSSTGGGNQPQHF	TGTGCCAGCTCATCTACGGGCGGAGGGAACCAGCCCCAGCATTTT
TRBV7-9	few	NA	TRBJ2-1	CASSSTSRYYNEQFF	TGTGCCAGCAGCTCGACTTCTAGATACTACAATGAGCAGTTCTTC
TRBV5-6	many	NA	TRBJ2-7	CASSFGPTGSYEQYF	TGTGCCAGCAGCTTCGGGCCGACCGGATCCTACGAGCAGTACTTC
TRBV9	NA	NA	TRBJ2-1	CASSHSSLSYNEQFF	TGTGCCAGCAGTCACTCGTCCCTCTCCTACAATGAGCAGTTCTTC
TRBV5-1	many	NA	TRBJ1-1	CASSPGQTEPNTEAFF	TGCGCCAGCAGCCCAGGACAGACAGAACCGAACACTGAAGCTTTCTTT
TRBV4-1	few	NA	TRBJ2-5	CASSLRSSQETQYF	TGCGCCAGCAGCCTCCGATCTAGTCAAGAGACCCAGTACTTC
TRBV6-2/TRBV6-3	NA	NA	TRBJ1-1	CASSYSRQNTEAFF	TGTGCCAGCAGTTACTCCAGGCAGAACACTGAAGCTTTCTTT
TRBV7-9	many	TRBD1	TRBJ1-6	CASSYGQGNSPLHF	TGTGCCAGCAGCTACGGACAGGGGAATTCACCCCTCCACTTT
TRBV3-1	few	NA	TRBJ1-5	CASSDLSSNQPQHF	TGTGCCAGCAGCGACCTTTCTAGCAATCAGCCCCAGCATTTT
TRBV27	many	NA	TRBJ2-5	CASSLLSEQETQYF	TGTGCCAGCAGTTTACTCAGCGAGCAAGAGACCCAGTACTTC
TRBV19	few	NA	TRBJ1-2	CASTHTGASTRNYGYTF	TGTGCCAGTACTCACACTGGCGCCTCCACCCGTAACTATGGCTACACCTTC
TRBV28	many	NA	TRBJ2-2	CASSSATGELFF	TGTGCCAGCAGTTCCGCCACCGGGGAGCTGTTTTTT
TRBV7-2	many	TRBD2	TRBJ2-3	CASSLSSGRADTQYF	TGTGCCAGCAGCCTATCTAGCGGGAGGGCAGATACGCAGTATTTT
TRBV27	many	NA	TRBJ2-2	CASHGGGGFVGELFF	TGTGCCAGCCATGGGGGAGGGGGCTTTGTCGGGGAGCTGTTTTTT
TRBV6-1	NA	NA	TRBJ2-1	CASSGAGRARNEQFF	TGTGCCAGCAGCGGAGCGGGTCGGGCTAGGAATGAGCAGTTCTTC
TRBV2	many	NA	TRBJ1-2	CASSGQGGTYGYTF	TGTGCCAGCAGTGGGCAGGGAGGCACCTATGGCTACACCTTC
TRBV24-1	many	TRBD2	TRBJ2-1	CATSRTSGSRIEQFF	TGTGCCACCAGTCGGACTAGCGGGAGTCGAATTGAGCAGTTCTTC
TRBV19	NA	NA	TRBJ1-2	CASSINRHNYGYTF	TGTGCCAGTAGTATCAACAGGCATAACTATGGCTACACCTTC
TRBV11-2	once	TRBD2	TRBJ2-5	CASRRPGLAGEETQYF	TGTGCCAGCAGAAGACCGGGACTAGCGGGAGAAGAGACCCAGTACTTC
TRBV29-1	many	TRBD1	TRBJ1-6	CSARTGSSYNSPLHF	TGCAGCGCCCGGACAGGAAGCTCCTATAATTCACCCCTCCACTTT